These T cell receptor beta chains were read from a single sample in a study of T cells after posttransplantation cyclophosphamide. Sequenced by immunoSEQ multiplex PCR; TCRdb stores in-frame clones only, minus some. Of tens of thousands of clones in the sample, roughly 87% are singletons; the top ten hold 2% to 2.5%. The specimen comprised PBMCs, sampled about 62 days after allogeneic stem cell transplant with posttransplant cyclophosphamide. These receptors originate from a male patient aged 55 to 69 who received an allogeneic stem cell transplant from a related donor and was CMV-positive. Some of these T cells may belong to the graft donor. The CDR3 runs from the conserved cysteine through the conserved F or W.

V: TRBV30
J: TRBJ1-1
CDR3: CAWSLGQGSEDKAFF

V: TRBV6-1
J: TRBJ2-2
CDR3: CASTWLTGELFF

V: TRBV6-1
J: TRBJ1-2
CDR3: CASSWTPGGYTF

V: TRBV28
J: TRBJ2-7
CDR3: CASSLEGHFTRYEQYF

V: TRBV5-1
J: TRBJ2-3
CDR3: CASRGLSGGFADTQYF

V: TRBV9
J: TRBJ2-1
CDR3: CASSALAESYNEQFF

V: TRBV29-1
J: TRBJ2-2
CDR3: CSAWTGVTGELFF

V: TRBV2
J: TRBJ1-1
CDR3: CASSEAWGGTEAFF

V: TRBV7-9
J: TRBJ1-2
CDR3: CASSFSTGGRGYTF

V: TRBV28
J: TRBJ1-3
CDR3: CASSSTRSSGNTIYF

V: TRBV6-5
J: TRBJ1-3
CDR3: CASSYSPYSGNTIYF